This T cell receptor beta chain derives from a study of blood T cell repertoires in COVID-19. Study summary: The cDNA or gDNA used as material had been derived from T cells, B-cell-depleted T cells, or PBMCs.

Per the original data handling: For nucleated cells, counts were estimated from reference gene primer amplification. The repertoire was sequenced with immunoSEQ multiplex PCR; TCRdb's copy has only in-frame clones and lacks some. For V, J and clone size, that table is used; D and trimming come from the DNA. The sample has roughly 69,000 clones, about nine tenths seen once. Germline trimming cut 3 bases from V and 4 bases from J; bases unmatched to any gene: 2. Per germline, CDR1 SEHNR and CDR2 FQNEAQ (reference sequence). The CDR3 has 13 residues. Sequencing was done on a sample of peripheral blood. V usage is TRBV7-9 and J usage is TRBJ1-2; 7 nucleotides agree with TRBD1. This clonotype was obtained from a man aged 45-60 years with active COVID-19. CDR3 bases: TGTGCCAGCAGCTTCGGGGACAGCTATGGCTACACCTTC. This translates into CASSFGDSYGYTF.